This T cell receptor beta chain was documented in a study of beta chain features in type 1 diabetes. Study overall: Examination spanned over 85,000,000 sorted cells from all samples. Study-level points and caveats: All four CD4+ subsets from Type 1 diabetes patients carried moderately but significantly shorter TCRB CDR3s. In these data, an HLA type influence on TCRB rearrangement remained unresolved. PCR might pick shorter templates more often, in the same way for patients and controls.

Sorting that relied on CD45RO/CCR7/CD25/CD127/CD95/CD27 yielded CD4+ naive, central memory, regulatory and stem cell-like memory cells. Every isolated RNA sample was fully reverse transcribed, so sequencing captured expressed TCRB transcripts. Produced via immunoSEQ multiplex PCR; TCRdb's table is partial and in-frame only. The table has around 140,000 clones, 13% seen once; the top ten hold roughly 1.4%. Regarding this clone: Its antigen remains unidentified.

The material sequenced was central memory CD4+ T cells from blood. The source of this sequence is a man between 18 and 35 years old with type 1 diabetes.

Here the CDR3 DNA reads TGCAGCGTTGAGGGGACAGGGGCGGACACCGGGGAGCTGTTTTTT. Protein: CSVEGTGADTGELFF. The V and J genes are TRBV29-1 and TRBJ2-2; 10 positions match TRBD1. The CDR3 runs to 15 residues. Germline trimming cut 3 bases from V and 3 bases from J; bases unmatched to any gene: 4. Germline assignment: CDR1 SQVTM and CDR2 ANQGSEA.